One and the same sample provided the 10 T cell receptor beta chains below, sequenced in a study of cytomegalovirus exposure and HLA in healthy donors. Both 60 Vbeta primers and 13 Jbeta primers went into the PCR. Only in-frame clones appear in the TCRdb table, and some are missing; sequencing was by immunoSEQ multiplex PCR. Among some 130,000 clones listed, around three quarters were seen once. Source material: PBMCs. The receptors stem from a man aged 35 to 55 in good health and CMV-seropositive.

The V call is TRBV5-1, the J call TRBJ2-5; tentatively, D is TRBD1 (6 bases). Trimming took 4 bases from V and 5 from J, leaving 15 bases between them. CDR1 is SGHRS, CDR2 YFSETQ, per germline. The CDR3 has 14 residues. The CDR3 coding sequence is TGCGCCAGCAGCCAACAGGGAATTTCGGAGACCCAGTACTTC. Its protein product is CASSQQGISETQYF.

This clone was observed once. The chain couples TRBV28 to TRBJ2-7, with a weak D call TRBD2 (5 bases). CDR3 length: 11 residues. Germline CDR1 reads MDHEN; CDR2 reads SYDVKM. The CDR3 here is CAWASSYEQYF. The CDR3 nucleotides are TGTGCGTGGGCTAGCAGTTACGAGCAGTACTTC.

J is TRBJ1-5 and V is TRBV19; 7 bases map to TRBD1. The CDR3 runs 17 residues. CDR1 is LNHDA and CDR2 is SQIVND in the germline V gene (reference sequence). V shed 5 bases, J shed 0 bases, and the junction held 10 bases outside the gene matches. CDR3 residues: CASSLPGGRYSNQPQHF. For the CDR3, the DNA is TGTGCCAGTAGTCTCCCAGGGGGGAGGTATAGCAATCAGCCCCAGCATTTT.

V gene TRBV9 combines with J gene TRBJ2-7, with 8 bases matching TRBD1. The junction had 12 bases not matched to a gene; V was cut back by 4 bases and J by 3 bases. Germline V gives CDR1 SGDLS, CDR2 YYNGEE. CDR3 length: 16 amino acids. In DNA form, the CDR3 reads TGTGCCAGCAGCCCCCATGCAGGGGGCACTTTCTACGAGCAGTACTTC. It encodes CASSPHAGGTFYEQYF. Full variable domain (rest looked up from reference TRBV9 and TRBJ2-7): DSGVTQTPKHLITATGQRVTLRCSPRSGDLSVYWYQQSLDQGLQFLIQYYNGEERAKGNILERFSAQQFPDLHSELNLSSLELGDSALYFCASSPHAGGTFYEQYFGPGTRLTVT.

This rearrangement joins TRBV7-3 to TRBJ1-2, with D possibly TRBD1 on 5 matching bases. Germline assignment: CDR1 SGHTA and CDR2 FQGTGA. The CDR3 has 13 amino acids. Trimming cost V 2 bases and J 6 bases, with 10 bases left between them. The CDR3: CASSLGANHGYTF. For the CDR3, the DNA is TGTGCCAGCAGCTTAGGGGCGAATCATGGCTACACCTTC.

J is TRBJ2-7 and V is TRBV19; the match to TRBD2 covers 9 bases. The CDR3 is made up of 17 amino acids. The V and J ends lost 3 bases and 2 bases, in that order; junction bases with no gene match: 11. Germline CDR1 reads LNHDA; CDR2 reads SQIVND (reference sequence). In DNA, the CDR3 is TGTGCCAGTAGTATGCTTAATAGCGGGAGCGGGACCTACGAGCAGTACTTC. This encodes CASSMLNSGSGTYEQYF.

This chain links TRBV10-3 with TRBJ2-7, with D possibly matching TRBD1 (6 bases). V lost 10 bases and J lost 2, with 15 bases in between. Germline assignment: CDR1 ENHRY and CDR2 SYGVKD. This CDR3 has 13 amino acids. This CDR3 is CASTAGEPYEQYF. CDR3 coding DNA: TGTGCCAGCACGGCAGGGGAACCCTACGAGCAGTACTTC.

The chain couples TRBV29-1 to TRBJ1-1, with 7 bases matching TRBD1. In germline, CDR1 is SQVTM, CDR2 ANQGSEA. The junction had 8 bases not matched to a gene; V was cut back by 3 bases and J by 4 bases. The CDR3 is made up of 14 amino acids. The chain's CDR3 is CSVEGDSRGTEAFF. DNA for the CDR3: TGCAGCGTTGAGGGGGACAGCAGGGGCACTGAAGCTTTCTTT.

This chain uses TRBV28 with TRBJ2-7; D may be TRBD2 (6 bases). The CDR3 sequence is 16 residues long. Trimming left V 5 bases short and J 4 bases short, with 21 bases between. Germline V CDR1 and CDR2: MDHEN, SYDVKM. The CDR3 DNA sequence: TGTGCCAGCAGTCCTGCCCTAGCGCCGTTAGTATACGAGCAGTACTTC. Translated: CASSPALAPLVYEQYF.

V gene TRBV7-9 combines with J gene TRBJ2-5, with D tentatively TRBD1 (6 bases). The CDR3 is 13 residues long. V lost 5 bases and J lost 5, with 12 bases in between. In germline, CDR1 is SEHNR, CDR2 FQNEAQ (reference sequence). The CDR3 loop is CASSARGRETQYF. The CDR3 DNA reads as TGTGCCAGCAGCGCCAGGGGAAGGGAGACCCAGTACTTC.